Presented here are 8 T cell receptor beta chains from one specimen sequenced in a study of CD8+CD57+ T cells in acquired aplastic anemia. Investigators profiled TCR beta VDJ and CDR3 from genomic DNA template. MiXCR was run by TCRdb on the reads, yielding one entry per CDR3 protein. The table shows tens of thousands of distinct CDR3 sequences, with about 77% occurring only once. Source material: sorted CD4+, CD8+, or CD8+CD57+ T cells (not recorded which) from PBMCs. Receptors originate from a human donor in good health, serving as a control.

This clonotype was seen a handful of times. The CDR3 DNA sequence: TGTGCCATCAGTGAGTCGGACAGTTATAATTCACCCCTCCACTTT. Translated: CAISESDSYNSPLHF. The rearrangement joins TRBV10-3 to TRBJ1-6, with D perhaps TRBD1 (6 bases). Trimming stripped 0 bases from V and 4 bases from J, with 7 bases between. The germline V gene has CDR1 ENHRY and CDR2 SYGVKD. CDR3 size: 15 residues.

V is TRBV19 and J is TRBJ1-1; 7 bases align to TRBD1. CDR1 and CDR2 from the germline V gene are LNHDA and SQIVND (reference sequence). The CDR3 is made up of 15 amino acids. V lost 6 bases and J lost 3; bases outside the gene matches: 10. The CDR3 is CASRRQGGFYTEAFF. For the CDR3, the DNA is TGTGCCAGTAGGCGACAGGGAGGGTTCTACACTGAAGCTTTCTTT.

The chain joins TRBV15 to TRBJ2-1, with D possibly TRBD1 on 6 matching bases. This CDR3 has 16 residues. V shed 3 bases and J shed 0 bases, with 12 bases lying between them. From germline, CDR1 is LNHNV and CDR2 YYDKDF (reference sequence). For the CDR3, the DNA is TGTGCCACCAGCAGGCAAAACAGGGCCTCCTACAATGAGCAGTTCTTC. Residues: CATSRQNRASYNEQFF.

The CDR3 protein is CAISETTSGDYNEQFF. DNA for the CDR3: TGTGCCATCAGTGAGACAACTAGCGGGGACTACAATGAGCAGTTCTTC. The chain carries TRBV10-3 and TRBJ2-1; 10 bases align to TRBD2. J gave up 3 bases and V 2 bases, and 4 bases lay outside the gene matches. Per germline, CDR1 ENHRY and CDR2 SYGVKD. The CDR3 is made up of 16 amino acids.

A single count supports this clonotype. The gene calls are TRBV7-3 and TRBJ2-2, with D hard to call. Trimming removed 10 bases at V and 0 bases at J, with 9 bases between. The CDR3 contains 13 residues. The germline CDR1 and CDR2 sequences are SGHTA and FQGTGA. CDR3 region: CATPSSNTGELFF. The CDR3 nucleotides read TGTGCCACCCCCTCCTCGAACACCGGGGAGCTGTTTTTT.

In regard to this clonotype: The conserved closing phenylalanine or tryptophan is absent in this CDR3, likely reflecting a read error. CDR3 DNA sequence: TGTGCCAGCAGAGCAACCTACGAGCAGTACCTC. It translates to CASRATYEQYL. The chain uses TRBV25-1 and TRBJ2-7; no firm D call. The CDR3 consists of 11 residues. The germline V and J ends were trimmed by 6 bases and 2 bases, with 5 bases remaining between them. The germline CDR1 and CDR2 sequences are MGHDK and SYGVNS.

The CDR3 DNA sequence: TGCAGTGCTAGAGTCCCAACTCGGGATACGCAGTATTTT. Protein sequence: CSARVPTRDTQYF. The chain employs TRBV20-1 and TRBJ2-3; D unresolved. Germline V gene sequence: CDR1 DFQATT, CDR2 SNEGSKA (reference sequence). CDR3 length: 13 amino acids. Trimming took 1 base from V and 6 from J, leaving 11 bases between them.

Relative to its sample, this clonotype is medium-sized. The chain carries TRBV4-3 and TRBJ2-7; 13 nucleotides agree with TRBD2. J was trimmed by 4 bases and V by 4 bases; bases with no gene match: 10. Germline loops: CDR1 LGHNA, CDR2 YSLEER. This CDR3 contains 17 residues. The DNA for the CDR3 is TGCGCCAGCAGCCTTCGACTAGCGGGGGGCCCCCTGTACGAGCAGTACTTC. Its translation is CASSLRLAGGPLYEQYF.